A selection of T cell receptor beta chains follows, all from one sample in a study of shared clonotypes between healthy human individuals. Method: immunoSEQ multiplex PCR; TCRdb's copy keeps in-frame clones and lacks some. In the table there are nearly 1 million clones, around 80% of which are singletons. The specimen was memory CD4+ T cells sorted from blood. The receptors here all came from a young man in good health. Both conserved end residues are part of each CDR3. The D gene is left open where the match is weak. Clone size is shown for a subset of rows, as once, few, many or a class of expanded clone.

d_gene	v_gene	j_gene	abundance	CDR3nt	CDR3aa
TRBD1	TRBV5-4	TRBJ1-3	.	TGTGCCAGCAGCTTGGCGGGACAGTCTGGAAACACCATATATTTT	CASSLAGQSGNTIYF
.	TRBV28	TRBJ1-1	.	TGTGCCAGCAGCCCGCGACCTCGGAACACTGAAGCTTTCTTT	CASSPRPRNTEAFF
.	TRBV7-6	TRBJ2-1	.	TGTGCCAGCAGCTTAGTGGAAGACCATGAGCAGTTCTTC	CASSLVEDHEQFF
.	TRBV30	TRBJ1-4	.	TGTGCCTGGAGTCCCGGGGGGCCCGCAACTAATGAAAAACTGTTTTTT	CAWSPGGPATNEKLFF
.	TRBV7-8	TRBJ2-1	.	TGTGCCAGCAGCCCGGACCTATCCTACAATGAGCAGTTCTTC	CASSPDLSYNEQFF
TRBD1	TRBV11-3	TRBJ2-3	.	TGTGCCAGCAGCTTACAGGGGGCGCTGGATACGCAGTATTTT	CASSLQGALDTQYF
.	TRBV28	TRBJ2-5	few	TGTGCCAGCACCCATCACGGACGGTTCGAGGAGCAGTACTTC	CASTHHGRFEEQYF
.	TRBV5-4	TRBJ1-4	.	TGTGCCAGCAGCTCCCAGGGTGCGGGGATACAAAAACTGTTTTTT	CASSSQGAGIQKLFF
TRBD1	TRBV7-2	TRBJ1-6	.	TGTGCCAGCAGCACCGGGACAGCTTATAATTCACCCCTCCACTTT	CASSTGTAYNSPLHF
TRBD2	TRBV4-1	TRBJ2-7	.	TGCGCCAGCAGCCAAGGCACAAATCCCGGGACTAGGCGCGACGAGCAGTACTTC	CASSQGTNPGTRRDEQYF
.	TRBV7-9	TRBJ1-4	once	TGTGCCAGCAGCTCAGGACAGTCCTATAATGAAAAACTGTTTTTT	CASSSGQSYNEKLFF
.	TRBV30	TRBJ1-2	.	TGTGCCTGCTGGGCCATTCTGTATGGCTACACCTTC	CACWAILYGYTF
.	TRBV29-1	TRBJ2-7	.	TGCAGCGTCGTGACACACCAAACGCCCTACGAGCAGTACTTC	CSVVTHQTPYEQYF
.	TRBV4-1	TRBJ1-1	.	TGCGCCAGCAGCCAAGATTTGACTTCGCGCACGAACACTGAAGCTTTCTTT	CASSQDLTSRTNTEAFF
.	TRBV9	TRBJ1-5	.	TGTGCCAGCAGCGTAGAGGAGGGGCAGCCCCAGCATTTT	CASSVEEGQPQHF
.	TRBV6-5	TRBJ1-1	.	TGTGCCAGCAGTTACTCTGGGGGGACGAACACTGAAGCTTTCTTT	CASSYSGGTNTEAFF
.	TRBV20-1	TRBJ1-2	.	TGCAGTGCTCACAGGGAAGGGGGCTACACCTTC	CSAHREGGYTF
.	TRBV6-6	TRBJ2-7	.	TGTGCCAGCAGTTACCCTCAGGGAGGCGAGCAGTACTTC	CASSYPQGGEQYF
.	TRBV30	TRBJ2-7	.	TGTGCCTGGAGGGACCGCGCCGAGCAGTACTTC	CAWRDRAEQYF
.	TRBV6-5	TRBJ2-7	few	TGTGCCAGCACGCGGGAATGGGGATCCTACGAGCAGTACTTC	CASTREWGSYEQYF
.	TRBV11-3	TRBJ2-3	.	TGTGCCAGCAGCTTAGAGGGCAGGGCCGCAGATACGCAGTATTTT	CASSLEGRAADTQYF
.	TRBV18	TRBJ2-5	.	TGTGCCAGCTCACCCGGGACGGAAGAGACCCAGTACTTC	CASSPGTEETQYF
TRBD2	TRBV29-1	TRBJ2-5	few	TGCAGCGTCGGAAGCGGGGGGGAGACCCAGTACTTC	CSVGSGGETQYF
.	TRBV5-4	TRBJ2-5	.	TGTGCCAGCAGTCCGACGCCCGGGCCTCTTGTGGGGGAGACCCAGTACTTC	CASSPTPGPLVGETQYF
TRBD1	TRBV19	TRBJ1-2	.	TGTGCCAGTAGTGAGGGGGCGCTTTATGGCTACACCTTC	CASSEGALYGYTF
TRBD1	TRBV30	TRBJ2-7	.	TGTGCCTGGACCAGCAGGGGGAACGAGCAGTACTTC	CAWTSRGNEQYF
.	TRBV4-1	TRBJ2-3	many	TGCGCCAGCAGCCAAGGGAGGTACACAGATACGCAGTATTTT	CASSQGRYTDTQYF
.	TRBV5-1	TRBJ2-2	.	TGCGCCAGCAGCTTGGCAGGGAACACCGGGGAGCTGTTTTTT	CASSLAGNTGELFF
.	TRBV5-1	TRBJ2-5	.	TGCGCCAGCAGCCGGGACACCGGACAAGAGACCCAGTACTTC	CASSRDTGQETQYF
.	TRBV19	TRBJ2-5	once	TGTGCCAGTAGGCAGAAAGAGACCCAGTACTTC	CASRQKETQYF
.	TRBV4-1	TRBJ1-3	many	TGCGCCAGCAGCCAAGAACAGCTGAGCTCTGGAAACACCATATATTTT	CASSQEQLSSGNTIYF
.	TRBV20-1	TRBJ1-1	.	TGCAGTGCTCTTAGGGTGGGAGAAGCTTTCTTT	CSALRVGEAFF
.	TRBV11-2	TRBJ2-4	.	TGTGCCAGCAGCTTAGAAGGTGCGGGACTAGCCAAAAACATTCAGTACTTC	CASSLEGAGLAKNIQYF
TRBD1	TRBV29-1	TRBJ1-4	.	TGCAGCGTTGAGAAGGGAGTGACAGGGCGGGGTGAAAAACTGTTTTTT	CSVEKGVTGRGEKLFF
.	TRBV7-2	TRBJ2-3	.	TGTGCCAGCAGCTTTGGTATGACAGATACGCAGTATTTT	CASSFGMTDTQYF
.	TRBV28	TRBJ1-1	few	TGTGCCAGCAGACTACAGGGGAACACTGAAGCTTTCTTT	CASRLQGNTEAFF
.	TRBV15	TRBJ1-2	once	TGTGCCACCAGCAGAGATAGAATCTATGGCTACACCTTC	CATSRDRIYGYTF
.	TRBV11-2	TRBJ2-7	.	TGTGCCAGCAGCTCCCCAGACAGGAGCCTTCGCGAGCAGTACTTC	CASSSPDRSLREQYF
.	TRBV6-5	TRBJ2-7	.	TGTGCCAGCAGTTACGGAAGCGGGTCAACCTACGAGCAGTACTTC	CASSYGSGSTYEQYF
.	TRBV6-5	TRBJ1-6	few	TGTGCCAGCAGTTACTCCGAGCATTCACCCCTCCACTTT	CASSYSEHSPLHF
.	TRBV30	TRBJ1-2	.	TGTGCCTGGACCCCGGTTGCAGGTTACAACTATGGCTACACCTTC	CAWTPVAGYNYGYTF
.	TRBV30	TRBJ2-1	few	TGTGCCTGGCTCCACGAGGGGAACAATGAGCAGTTCTTC	CAWLHEGNNEQFF
TRBD1	TRBV11-2	TRBJ2-6	.	TGTGCCAGCAGCAAGACAGGGAGCTCTGGGGCCAACGTCCTGACTTTC	CASSKTGSSGANVLTF
.	TRBV18	TRBJ1-1	.	TGTGCCAGCTCACCAGAGCGCCAGAAGAACACTGAAGCTTTCTTT	CASSPERQKNTEAFF
.	TRBV20-1	TRBJ1-1	.	TGCAGTGCAAGGGAAAACACTGAAGCTTTCTTT	CSARENTEAFF
.	TRBV7-9	TRBJ2-3	once	TGTGCCAGCAGCTTAGCGGGCCCAACGGATACGCAGTATTTT	CASSLAGPTDTQYF
.	TRBV5-1	TRBJ2-2	.	TGCGCCAGCAGCTTGGGGTCTTCCCGACCCACGAACACCGGGGAGCTGTTTTTT	CASSLGSSRPTNTGELFF
TRBD2	TRBV7-2	TRBJ2-1	.	TGTGCCAGCCTGCCCACACTAGCGGGAGTCTACAATGAGCAGTTCTTC	CASLPTLAGVYNEQFF
.	TRBV5-4	TRBJ2-5	once	TGTGCCAGCAGCTTAAGGGTAGCCTTCCAAGAGACCCAGTACTTC	CASSLRVAFQETQYF
.	TRBV19	TRBJ2-2	.	TGTGCCAGTAGTTACCAACGTGGGACGGCAGCCACCGGGGAGCTGTTTTTT	CASSYQRGTAATGELFF
.	TRBV2	TRBJ1-5	.	TGTGCCAGCAGTGAAAGGGGGGGTAATCAGCCCCAGCATTTT	CASSERGGNQPQHF
.	TRBV4-3	TRBJ2-7	.	TGCGCCAGCAGCCTCTCTGTGGGGTACGAGCAGTACTTC	CASSLSVGYEQYF
.	TRBV2	TRBJ2-6	.	TGTGCCAGCAGTGGATCCCCAAGCTCTGGGGCCAACGTCCTGACTTTC	CASSGSPSSGANVLTF
TRBD1	TRBV10-3	TRBJ1-1	.	TGTGCCATCAGTCCCCGGGACAGGGGTAATACTGAAGCTTTCTTT	CAISPRDRGNTEAFF